The 19 T cell receptor beta chains below all came from one sample that was sequenced in a study of radiation and T cells in renal cell carcinoma. Measured with immunoSEQ multiplex PCR; TCRdb has only the in-frame clones, and not every one. The sample consists of about 12,000 clones, around 65% of them appearing once. Treatment reported: treatment-naive control, cytoreductive nephrectomy. The sequencing here drew on tumor tissue, taken from a patient whose treatment was nephrectomy without radiotherapy. The receptors here all came from an elderly woman with renal cell carcinoma.

V usage is TRBV10-3 and J usage is TRBJ1-5; 7 bases match TRBD1. With 4 bases clipped from V and 0 bases from J, the junction kept 3 bases outside the gene matches. This CDR3 spans 15 amino acids. CDR1 is ENHRY and CDR2 is SYGVKD in the germline V gene. CDR3 sequence (DNA): TGTGCCATCAGTGGGGGACAGTATAGCAATCAGCCCCAGCATTTT. Protein: CAISGGQYSNQPQHF.

This clone ranks as medium-sized. This chain joins TRBV7-3 and TRBJ2-1; maybe TRBD1 (6 bases). Per the germline V gene, CDR1 is SGHTA and CDR2 is FQGTGA. The germline V and J ends were trimmed by 0 bases and 0 bases, with 6 bases remaining between them. The CDR3 runs 15 residues. The CDR3 bases are TGTGCCAGCAGCTTAACGACAGGCTCCTACAATGAGCAGTTCTTC. Encoded protein: CASSLTTGSYNEQFF.

The J gene is TRBJ1-3, the V gene TRBV29-1; D gene uncertain. Trimming took off 6 bases at V and 1 base at J, with 13 bases between the two ends. This CDR3 comprises 14 residues. Germline CDR1 reads SQVTM; CDR2 reads ANQGSEA. The CDR3 DNA sequence: TGCAGCGTCCGAGGCGGTGTGTCTGGAAACACCATATATTTT. This codes for CSVRGGVSGNTIYF.

The chain employs TRBV7-9 and TRBJ2-3, with 9 bases aligning to TRBD2. CDR3 length: 17 residues. Germline V gene data show CDR1 as SEHNR and CDR2 as FQNEAQ (reference sequence). V dropped 3 bases and J dropped 6; count of bases not matched to a gene: 13. The CDR3 sequence: CASSLDWGLAVTDTQYF. CDR3 DNA sequence: TGTGCCAGCAGCTTGGATTGGGGACTAGCCGTTACGGATACGCAGTATTTT. Together with reference TRBV7-9 and TRBJ2-3, the CDR3 gives the full variable domain: DTGVSQNPRHKITKRGQNVTFRCDPISEHNRLYWYRQTLGQGPEFLTYFQNEAQLEKSRLLSDRFSAERPKGSFSTLEIQRTEQGDSAMYLCASSLDWGLAVTDTQYFGPGTRLTVL.

The chain combines TRBV2 with TRBJ1-2; perhaps TRBD1 as D (6 bases). Germline V gene data show CDR1 as SNHLY and CDR2 as FYNNEI. The CDR3 sequence is 13 residues long. V lost 4 bases and J lost 5, with 11 bases in between. CDR3 sequence (DNA): TGTGCCAGCAGTGGACAGGACGTTTATGGCTACACCTTC. Translation gives CASSGQDVYGYTF.

The table lists this clone with a count of one. This chain connects TRBV7-9 to TRBJ2-5; maybe TRBD2 (6 bases). CDR1 is SEHNR and CDR2 is FQNEAQ in the germline V gene (reference sequence). The CDR3 runs 16 residues. V dropped 2 bases and J dropped 1 base, with 14 bases sitting between them. The CDR3 here is CASSLLASETQETQYF. The CDR3 DNA reads TGTGCCAGCAGCTTACTCGCTAGCGAGACCCAAGAGACCCAGTACTTC.

The V and J genes are TRBV7-8 and TRBJ2-1, with D uncertain. This CDR3 region has 13 residues. V lost 10 bases, J lost 8 bases, and 18 bases lay in between. Germline assignment: CDR1 SGHVS and CDR2 FQNEAQ. The CDR3 DNA reads as TGTGCCATCCGACCGGCCTCTTGGGATGAGCAGTTCTTC. As protein: CAIRPASWDEQFF.

The V and J genes are TRBV18 and TRBJ2-7; 8 positions agree with TRBD2. Per germline, CDR1 KGHSH and CDR2 LQKENI. V dropped 0 bases and J dropped 4; count of bases not matched to a gene: 2. This CDR3 is built from 14 residues. In DNA, the CDR3 is TGTGCCAGCTCACCACCGGAGCGGGGGTACGAGCAGTACGTC. Translating it yields CASSPPERGYEQYV.

The J gene is TRBJ1-5, the V gene TRBV10-3, with D unresolved. The germline V gene encodes CDR1 ENHRY and CDR2 SYGVKD. Trimming removed 8 bases from V and 0 bases from J, with 8 bases in between. CDR3 size: 13 residues. The CDR3 sequence is CAICPDSNQPQHF. For the CDR3, the DNA is TGTGCCATCTGCCCGGATAGCAATCAGCCCCAGCATTTT.

The chain is built from TRBV19 and TRBJ2-7, with a weak D call TRBD2 (6 bases). The CDR3 is made up of 13 amino acids. Between the trimmed V and J ends, which lost 5 bases and 3 bases, there was a span of 11 bases. The germline gives CDR1 LNHDA, CDR2 SQIVND (reference sequence). The CDR3 loop reads CASSFGGSYEQYF. The CDR3, as DNA: TGTGCCAGTAGTTTCGGGGGAAGCTACGAGCAGTACTTC.

The V gene is TRBV7-8, the J gene TRBJ1-4; 7 bases line up with TRBD1. The CDR3 sequence is 14 residues long. CDR1 is SGHVS, CDR2 FQNEAQ, per germline. V shed 3 bases and J 4 bases; nucleotides not matched to a gene: 2. The CDR3 coding sequence is TGTGCCAGCAGCTTCGGGACAGTTAATGAAAAACTGTTTTTT. It encodes CASSFGTVNEKLFF.

This chain joins TRBV9 and TRBJ1-1; 8 positions agree with TRBD1. Germline assignment: CDR1 SGDLS and CDR2 YYNGEE. V lost 1 base and J lost 5; bases outside the gene matches: 7. The CDR3 contains 15 residues. CDR3 sequence (DNA): TGTGCCAGCAGCGTACAGGGGGCTGGAGGTACTGAAGCTTTCTTT. It yields the protein CASSVQGAGGTEAFF.

CDR3 sequence: CASNRDTGELFF. The CDR3 DNA reads as TGTGCCAGCAACAGGGACACCGGGGAGCTGTTTTTT. The chain carries TRBV2 and TRBJ2-2; TRBD1 is a possible D gene (6 bases). The V end lost 7 bases, the J end lost 3 bases, and 6 bases lay between the germline ends. The germline V gene encodes CDR1 SNHLY and CDR2 FYNNEI. The CDR3 has 12 amino acids.

The chain recombines TRBV10-2 with TRBJ1-6; D remains unclear. The V end lost 2 bases, the J end lost 5 bases, and 10 bases lay between the germline ends. The germline gives CDR1 WSHSY, CDR2 SAAADI. The CDR3 covers 15 residues. CDR3: CASSENPPDNSPLHF. In DNA, the CDR3 is TGCGCCAGCAGTGAGAATCCTCCGGATAATTCACCCCTCCACTTT.

The chain links TRBV9 to TRBJ1-3; D is ambiguous. Germline CDR1 SGDLS, CDR2 YYNGEE. V was shortened by 0 bases and J by 4 bases, with 5 bases between the two germline ends. The CDR3 is 13 residues long. In DNA, the CDR3 is TGTGCCAGCAGCGTAGACGAGGGAAACACCATATATTTT. Translation gives CASSVDEGNTIYF.

The V and J genes are TRBV2 and TRBJ2-7, with 8 bases aligning to TRBD1. Germline assignment: CDR1 SNHLY and CDR2 FYNNEI. With V trimmed by 11 bases and J by 1 base, 10 bases remained unmatched. CDR3 size: 14 residues. CDR3 DNA: TGTGCCGTTAATAGGGACAGGACGTCCTACGAGCAGTACGTC. Translation gives CAVNRDRTSYEQYV.

This rearrangement joins TRBV19 to TRBJ1-5; 11 bases align to TRBD1. V gave up 7 bases and J gave up 5 bases; unmatched junction bases: 7. This CDR3 comprises 15 residues. Per the germline V gene, CDR1 is LNHDA and CDR2 is SQIVND (reference sequence). CDR3 bases: TGTGCCAGTATGGCCGGGACAGGGGGTGATCAGCCCCAGCATTTT. This gives the protein CASMAGTGGDQPQHF.

The V call is TRBV2, the J call TRBJ2-7; D may match TRBD1 or TRBD2 (5 bases each). V lost 7 bases and J lost 4, with 11 bases in between. Germline CDR1 is SNHLY and CDR2 is FYNNEI. The CDR3 loop spans 12 amino acids. The CDR3 is CASMGPRYEQYF. CDR3 nucleotide sequence: TGTGCCAGCATGGGACCGAGATACGAGCAGTACTTC.

This clone showed up just once. J is TRBJ2-1 and V is TRBV30; 12 bases are a match to TRBD2. Germline V lookup: CDR1 GTSNPN, CDR2 SVGIG (reference sequence). V was pared by 6 bases and J by 5 bases, with 17 bases of the junction left unmatched. CDR3 length: 18 amino acids. CDR3 DNA: TGTGCCTGCCCCTTTGGGGGACTAGCGGGTAAAAAAAACAATGAGCAGTTCTTC. It yields the protein CACPFGGLAGKKNNEQFF.